In its sample, the clone carrying this T cell receptor (beta chain) was seen a few times. No antigen is known for it. The source of the sample is a study of cytomegalovirus exposure and HLA in healthy donors. Study as a whole: In terms of ancestry, the Caucasian-associated cluster contained around four fifths of the approximately 420 genotyped donors. Study-level results: Some V segments, including TRBV6-2 and TRBV6-3, were excluded as indistinguishable. It was reported that the classifier diagnosed cytomegalovirus status with high specificity and sensitivity in both the original and validation cohorts.

Germline V CDR1 and CDR2: LNHDA, SQIVND (reference sequence). The CDR3 is 12 residues long. Trimming left V 8 bases short and J 5 bases short, with 12 bases between. PCR used 60 Vbeta primers and 13 Jbeta primers. Here immunoSEQ multiplex PCR was the method, and the copy in TCRdb shows in-frame clones only, minus some. The sample includes under 200,000 clones, roughly 75% of them seen just once. This clonotype originated in a woman aged 40 to 50 in good health and CMV-seropositive. The source material was PBMCs. V gene TRBV19 combines with J gene TRBJ1-1; D gene uncertain. CDR3 amino acids: CASGETGTEAFF. The CDR3 coding sequence is TGTGCCAGTGGAGAAACGGGGACTGAAGCTTTCTTT.